Below are 10 T cell receptor beta chains sequenced from a single sample in a study of a mutant IDH1 vaccine in newly diagnosed glioma. Here immunoSEQ multiplex PCR was the method, and the copy in TCRdb shows in-frame clones only, minus some. The sample records approximately 25,000 clones, roughly 80% being singletons. The time point: week 11, during vaccination. Every vaccine dose comprised 300 ug of mutant IDH1 20-mer peptide plus topical imiquimod. No antigen is known for these receptors. The source was PBMCs, collected from a glioma patient whose treatment included an IDH1 peptide vaccine. These TCRs come from a woman under 30 with glioma.

V and J are TRBV29-1 and TRBJ1-1; TRBD1 might be the D (5 bases). The CDR3 is 12 residues long. Trimming took 6 bases from V and 3 from J, leaving 11 bases between them. CDR1 and CDR2 from the germline V gene are SQVTM and ANQGSEA. The chain's CDR3 is CSVHRGDTEAFF. Written as DNA, the CDR3 is TGCAGCGTGCATAGGGGCGACACTGAAGCTTTCTTT.

This chain uses TRBV29-1 with TRBJ1-5; D call uncertain. With 4 bases removed from V and 6 bases from J, the gap between germline ends came to 10 bases. Germline lookup yields CDR1 SQVTM and CDR2 ANQGSEA. The CDR3 has 12 amino acids. CDR3: CSVVSPGQPQHF. CDR3 sequence (DNA): TGCAGCGTTGTATCCCCCGGTCAGCCCCAGCATTTT.

This chain uses TRBV5-6 with TRBJ2-7, with D perhaps matching TRBD1 (7 bases). V was trimmed by 5 bases and J by 2 bases, leaving 14 bases between them. Looked up from germline, CDR1 is SGHDT and CDR2 is YYEEEE. CDR3 size: 14 residues. CDR3 residues: CASRPGGGPYEQYF. DNA of the CDR3: TGTGCCAGCAGGCCAGGGGGAGGTCCCTACGAGCAGTACTTC.

This chain links TRBV7-9 with TRBJ1-1, with 10 bases lining up with TRBD1. Germline-derived CDR1 and CDR2 are SEHNR and FQNEAQ (reference sequence). This CDR3 has 16 residues. Germline trimming cut 7 bases from V and 3 bases from J; bases unmatched to any gene: 11. The CDR3 DNA sequence: TGTGCCAGCAACTTTTATATCGGGACAGGGGACACTGAAGCTTTCTTT. Translation: CASNFYIGTGDTEAFF.

The chain uses TRBV6-1 and TRBJ2-7; TRBD1 matches 9 bases. The trim removed 6 bases at V and 9 bases at J, leaving 12 bases unmatched. This CDR3 comprises 14 residues. Germline V lookup: CDR1 MNHNS, CDR2 SASEGT. The CDR3 reads CASREAGQGMGQYF. In nucleotides, the CDR3 is TGTGCCAGCAGAGAGGCGGGACAGGGCATGGGGCAGTACTTC.

This clone has more than one count but fewer than ten. The CDR3 spells CASSLRLAGTEAFF. CDR3 sequence (DNA): TGTGCCAGCAGCTTGCGACTCGCGGGGACTGAAGCTTTCTTT. The rearrangement uses TRBV5-6 and TRBJ1-1; no firm D call. Germline V gives CDR1 SGHDT, CDR2 YYEEEE. The CDR3 loop spans 14 amino acids. V lost 1 base, J lost 5 bases, and 12 bases lay in between.

The chain employs TRBV5-1 and TRBJ1-1; the D gene is possibly TRBD1 (6 bases). Trimming left V 4 bases short and J 5 bases short, with 15 bases between. Germline CDR1 reads SGHRS; CDR2 reads YFSETQ. The CDR3 sequence is 14 residues long. CDR3 DNA sequence: TGCGCCAGCAGCGGGGCACAGGGTGGGACTGAAGCTTTCTTT. It is translated as CASSGAQGGTEAFF. Based on the CDR3 plus reference TRBV5-1 and TRBJ1-1, the full variable domain is KAGVTQTPRYLIKTRGQQVTLSCSPISGHRSVSWYQQTPGQGLQFLFEYFSETQRNKGNFPGRFSGRQFSNSRSEMNVSTLELGDSALYLCASSGAQGGTEAFFGQGTRLTVV.

In DNA, the CDR3 is TGTGCCAGCAGGCACAGGGGGGACGAGCAGTACTTC. Protein: CASRHRGDEQYF. The chain links TRBV28 to TRBJ2-7, with 8 positions matching TRBD1. This CDR3 is 12 amino acids long. The ends lost 6 bases at V and 5 bases at J; junction bases unmatched: 3. Germline V CDR1 and CDR2: MDHEN, SYDVKM.

J is TRBJ1-1 and V is TRBV5-6; D remains unclear. V was trimmed by 1 base and J by 0 bases, leaving 19 bases between them. There are 18 residues in the CDR3. The V gene's germline CDR1 is SGHDT and CDR2 YYEEEE. The CDR3 DNA reads as TGTGCCAGCAGCTTGTTCTCAGCCCTAATTCCGATGAACACTGAAGCTTTCTTT. This sequence encodes CASSLFSALIPMNTEAFF.

The chain has TRBV14 and TRBJ2-1; 7 bases match TRBD2. The germline CDR1 and CDR2 sequences are SGHDN and FVKESK. The length of the CDR3 is 15 residues. V lost 4 bases and J lost 6; bases outside the gene matches: 9. This CDR3 is CASSLMSGVFNEQFF. CDR3 nucleotides: TGTGCCAGCAGCCTCATGAGCGGGGTTTTCAATGAGCAGTTCTTC.